This TCR beta chain was obtained from a study of early T cells in non-severe SARS-CoV-2 infection. This clonotype was picked up a small number of times. V gave up 4 bases and J gave up 1 base; unmatched junction bases: 15. This CDR3 spans 20 amino acids. Per the germline V gene, CDR1 is LNHDA and CDR2 is SQIVND (reference sequence). cDNA molecules, individually, were tagged with unique molecular identifiers. TCRdb used MiXCR to reprocess the 5' RACE reads, holding one entry per CDR3 protein. Among roughly 56,000 distinct CDR3 sequences listed, approximately 16% were seen once. The chain uses TRBV19 and TRBJ2-1, with TRBD2 identical over 11 bases. The sample consisted of whole blood, taken at baseline. The sequence came from an adult who was a healthcare worker with PCR-confirmed SARS-CoV-2 infection or an uninfected control (not recorded which). In DNA form, the CDR3 reads TGTGCCAGTAGTAAAACTCCACTAGCGGGGGCCAGAACATCCTACAATGAGCAGTTCTTC. Encoded protein: CASSKTPLAGARTSYNEQFF.